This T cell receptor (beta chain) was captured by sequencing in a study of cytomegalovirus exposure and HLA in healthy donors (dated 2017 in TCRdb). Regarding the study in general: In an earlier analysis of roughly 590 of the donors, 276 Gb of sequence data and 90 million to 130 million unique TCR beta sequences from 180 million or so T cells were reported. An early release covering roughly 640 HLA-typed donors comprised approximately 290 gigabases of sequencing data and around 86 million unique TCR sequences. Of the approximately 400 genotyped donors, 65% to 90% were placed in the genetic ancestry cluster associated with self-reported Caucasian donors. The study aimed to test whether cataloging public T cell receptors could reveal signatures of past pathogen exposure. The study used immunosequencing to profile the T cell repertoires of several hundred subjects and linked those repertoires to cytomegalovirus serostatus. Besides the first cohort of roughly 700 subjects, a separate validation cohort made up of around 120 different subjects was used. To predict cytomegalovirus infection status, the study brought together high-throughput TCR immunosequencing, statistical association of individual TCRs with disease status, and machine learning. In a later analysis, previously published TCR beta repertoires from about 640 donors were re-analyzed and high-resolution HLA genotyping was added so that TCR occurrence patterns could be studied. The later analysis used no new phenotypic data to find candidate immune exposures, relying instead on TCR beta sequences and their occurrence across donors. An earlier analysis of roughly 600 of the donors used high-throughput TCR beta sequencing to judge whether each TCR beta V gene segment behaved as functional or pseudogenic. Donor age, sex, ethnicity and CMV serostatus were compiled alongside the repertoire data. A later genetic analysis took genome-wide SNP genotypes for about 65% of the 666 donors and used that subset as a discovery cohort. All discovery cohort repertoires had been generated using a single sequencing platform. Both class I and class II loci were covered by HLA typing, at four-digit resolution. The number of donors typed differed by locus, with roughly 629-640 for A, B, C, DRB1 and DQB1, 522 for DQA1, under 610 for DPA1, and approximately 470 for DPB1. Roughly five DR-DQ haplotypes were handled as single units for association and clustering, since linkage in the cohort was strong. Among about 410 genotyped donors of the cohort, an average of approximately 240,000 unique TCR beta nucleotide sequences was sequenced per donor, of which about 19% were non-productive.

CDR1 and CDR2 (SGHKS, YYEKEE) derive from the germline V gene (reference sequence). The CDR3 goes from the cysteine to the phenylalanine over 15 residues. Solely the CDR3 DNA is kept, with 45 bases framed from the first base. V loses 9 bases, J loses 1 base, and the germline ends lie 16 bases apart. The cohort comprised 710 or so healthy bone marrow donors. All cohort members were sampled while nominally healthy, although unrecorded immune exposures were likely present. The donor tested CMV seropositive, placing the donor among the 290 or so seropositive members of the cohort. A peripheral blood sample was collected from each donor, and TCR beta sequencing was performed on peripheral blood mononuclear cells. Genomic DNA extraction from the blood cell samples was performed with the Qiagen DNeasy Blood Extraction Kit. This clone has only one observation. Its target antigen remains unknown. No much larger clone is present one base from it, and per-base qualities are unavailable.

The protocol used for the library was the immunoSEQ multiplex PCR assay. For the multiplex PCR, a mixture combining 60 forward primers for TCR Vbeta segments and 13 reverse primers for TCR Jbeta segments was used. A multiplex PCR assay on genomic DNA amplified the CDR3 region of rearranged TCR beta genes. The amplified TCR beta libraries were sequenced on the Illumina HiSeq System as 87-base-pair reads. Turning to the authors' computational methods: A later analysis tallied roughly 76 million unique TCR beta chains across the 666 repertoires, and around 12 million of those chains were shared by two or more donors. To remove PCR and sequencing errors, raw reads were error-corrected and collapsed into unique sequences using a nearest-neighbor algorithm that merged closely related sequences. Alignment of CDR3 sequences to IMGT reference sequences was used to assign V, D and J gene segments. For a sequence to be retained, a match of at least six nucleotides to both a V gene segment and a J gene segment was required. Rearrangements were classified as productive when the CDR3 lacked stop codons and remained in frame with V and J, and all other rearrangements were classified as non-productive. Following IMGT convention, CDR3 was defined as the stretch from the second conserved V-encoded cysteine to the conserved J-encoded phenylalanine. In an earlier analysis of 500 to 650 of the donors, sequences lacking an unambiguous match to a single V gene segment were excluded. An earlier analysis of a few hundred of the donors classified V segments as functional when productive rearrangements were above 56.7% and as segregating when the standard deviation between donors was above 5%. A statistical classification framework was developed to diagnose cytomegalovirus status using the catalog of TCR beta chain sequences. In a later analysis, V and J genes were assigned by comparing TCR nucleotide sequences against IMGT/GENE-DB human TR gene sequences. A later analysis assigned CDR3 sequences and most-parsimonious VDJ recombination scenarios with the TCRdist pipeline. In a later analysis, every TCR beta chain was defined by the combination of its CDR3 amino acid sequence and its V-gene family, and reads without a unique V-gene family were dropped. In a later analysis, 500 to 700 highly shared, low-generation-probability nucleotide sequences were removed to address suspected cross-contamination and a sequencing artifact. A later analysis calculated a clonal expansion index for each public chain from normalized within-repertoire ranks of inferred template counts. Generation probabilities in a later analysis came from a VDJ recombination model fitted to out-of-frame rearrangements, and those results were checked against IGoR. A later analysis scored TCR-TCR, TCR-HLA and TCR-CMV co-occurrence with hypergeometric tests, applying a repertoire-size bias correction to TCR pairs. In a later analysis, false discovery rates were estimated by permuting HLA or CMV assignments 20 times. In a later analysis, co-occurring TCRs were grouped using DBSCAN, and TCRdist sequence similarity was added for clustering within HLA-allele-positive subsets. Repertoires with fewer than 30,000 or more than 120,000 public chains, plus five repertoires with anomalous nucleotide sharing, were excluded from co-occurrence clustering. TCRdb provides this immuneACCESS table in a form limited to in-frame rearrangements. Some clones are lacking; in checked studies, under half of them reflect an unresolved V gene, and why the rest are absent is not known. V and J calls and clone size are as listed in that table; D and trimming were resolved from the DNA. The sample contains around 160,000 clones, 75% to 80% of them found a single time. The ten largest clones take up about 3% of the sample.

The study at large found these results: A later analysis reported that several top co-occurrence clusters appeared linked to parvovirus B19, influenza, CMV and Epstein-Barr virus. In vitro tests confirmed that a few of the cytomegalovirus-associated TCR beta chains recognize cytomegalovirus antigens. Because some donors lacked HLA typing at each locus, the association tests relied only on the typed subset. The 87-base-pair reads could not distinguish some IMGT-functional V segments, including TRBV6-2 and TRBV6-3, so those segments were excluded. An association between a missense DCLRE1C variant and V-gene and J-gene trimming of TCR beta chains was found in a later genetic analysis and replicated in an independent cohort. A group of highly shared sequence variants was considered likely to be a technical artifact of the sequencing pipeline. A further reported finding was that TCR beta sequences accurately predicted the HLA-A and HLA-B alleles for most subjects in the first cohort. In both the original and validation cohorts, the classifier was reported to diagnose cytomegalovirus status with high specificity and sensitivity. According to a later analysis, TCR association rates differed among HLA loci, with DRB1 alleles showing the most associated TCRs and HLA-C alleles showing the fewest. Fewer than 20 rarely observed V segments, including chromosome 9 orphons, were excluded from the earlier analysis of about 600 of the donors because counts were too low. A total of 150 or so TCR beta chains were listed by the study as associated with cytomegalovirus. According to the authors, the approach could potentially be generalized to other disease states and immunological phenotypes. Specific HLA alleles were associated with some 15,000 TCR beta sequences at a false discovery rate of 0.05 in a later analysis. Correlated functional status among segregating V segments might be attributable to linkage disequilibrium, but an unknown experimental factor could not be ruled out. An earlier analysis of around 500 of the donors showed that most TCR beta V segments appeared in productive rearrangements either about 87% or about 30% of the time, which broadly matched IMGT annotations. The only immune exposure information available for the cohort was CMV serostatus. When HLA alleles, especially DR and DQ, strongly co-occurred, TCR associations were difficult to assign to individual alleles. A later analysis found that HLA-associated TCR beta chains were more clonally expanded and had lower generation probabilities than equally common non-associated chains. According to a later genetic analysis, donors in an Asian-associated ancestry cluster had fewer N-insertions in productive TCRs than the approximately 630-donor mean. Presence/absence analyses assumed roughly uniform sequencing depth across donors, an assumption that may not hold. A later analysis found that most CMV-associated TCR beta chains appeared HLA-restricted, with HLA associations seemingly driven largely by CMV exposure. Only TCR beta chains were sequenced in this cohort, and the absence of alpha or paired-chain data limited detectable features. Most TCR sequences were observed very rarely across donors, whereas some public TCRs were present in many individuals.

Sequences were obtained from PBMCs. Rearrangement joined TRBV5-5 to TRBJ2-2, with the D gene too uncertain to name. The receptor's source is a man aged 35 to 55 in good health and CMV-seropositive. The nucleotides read TGTGCCACCTACGGTGTGGCGGTGAACACCGGGGAGCTGTTTTTT. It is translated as CATYGVAVNTGELFF.